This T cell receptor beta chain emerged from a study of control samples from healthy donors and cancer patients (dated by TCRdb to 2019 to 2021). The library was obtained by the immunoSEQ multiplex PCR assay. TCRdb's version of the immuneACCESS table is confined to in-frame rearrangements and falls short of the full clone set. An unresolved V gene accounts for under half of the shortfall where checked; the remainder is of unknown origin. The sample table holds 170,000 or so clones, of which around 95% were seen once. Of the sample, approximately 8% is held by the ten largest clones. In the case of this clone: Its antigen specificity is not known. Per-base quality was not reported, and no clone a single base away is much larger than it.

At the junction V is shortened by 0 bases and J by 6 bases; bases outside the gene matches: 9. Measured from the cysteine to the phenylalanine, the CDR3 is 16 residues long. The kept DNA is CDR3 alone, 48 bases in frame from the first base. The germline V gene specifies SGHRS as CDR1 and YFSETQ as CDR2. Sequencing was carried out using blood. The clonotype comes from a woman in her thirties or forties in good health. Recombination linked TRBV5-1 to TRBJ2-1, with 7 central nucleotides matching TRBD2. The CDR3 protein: CASSLEGGRGLNEQFF. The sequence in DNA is TGCGCCAGCAGCTTGGAAGGCGGGAGAGGCCTCAATGAGCAGTTCTTC.